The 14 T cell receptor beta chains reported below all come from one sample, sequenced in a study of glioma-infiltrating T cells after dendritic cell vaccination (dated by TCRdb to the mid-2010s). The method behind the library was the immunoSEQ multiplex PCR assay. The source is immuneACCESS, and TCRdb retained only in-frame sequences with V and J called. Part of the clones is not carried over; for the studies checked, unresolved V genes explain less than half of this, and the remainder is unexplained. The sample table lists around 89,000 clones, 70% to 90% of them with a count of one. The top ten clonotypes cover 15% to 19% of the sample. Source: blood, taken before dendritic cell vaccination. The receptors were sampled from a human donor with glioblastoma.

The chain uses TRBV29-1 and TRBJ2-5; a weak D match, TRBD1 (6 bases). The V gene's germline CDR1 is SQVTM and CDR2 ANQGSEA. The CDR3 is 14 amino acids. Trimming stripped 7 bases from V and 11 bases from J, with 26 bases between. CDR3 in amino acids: CSAGEVGGRGEQYF. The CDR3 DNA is TGCAGCGCCGGAGAGGTTGGGGGCAGAGGGGAGCAGTACTTC. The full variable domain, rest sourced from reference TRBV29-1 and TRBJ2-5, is SAVISQKPSRDICQRGTSLTIQCQVDSQVTMMFWYRQQPGQSLTLIATANQGSEATYESGFVIDKFPISRPNLTFSTLTVSNMSPEDSSIYLCSAGEVGGRGEQYFGPGTRLLVL.

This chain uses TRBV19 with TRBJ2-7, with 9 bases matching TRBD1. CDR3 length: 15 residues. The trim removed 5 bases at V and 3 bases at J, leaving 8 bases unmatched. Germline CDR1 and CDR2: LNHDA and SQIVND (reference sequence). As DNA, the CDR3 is TGTGCCAGTAGTCCCGGGACAGGGATCCGCTACGAGCAGTACTTC. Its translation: CASSPGTGIRYEQYF. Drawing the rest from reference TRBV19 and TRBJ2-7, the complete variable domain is DGGITQSPKYLFRKEGQNVTLSCEQNLNHDAMYWYRQDPGQGLRLIYYSQIVNDFQKGDIAEGYSVSREKKESFPLTVTSAQKNPTAFYLCASSPGTGIRYEQYFGPGTRLTVT.

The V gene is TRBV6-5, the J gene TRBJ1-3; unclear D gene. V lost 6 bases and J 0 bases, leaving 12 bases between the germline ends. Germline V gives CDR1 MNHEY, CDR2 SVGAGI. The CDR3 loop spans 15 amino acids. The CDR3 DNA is TGTGCCAGCAGGGCCCAGGTTTACTCTGGAAACACCATATATTTT. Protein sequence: CASRAQVYSGNTIYF.

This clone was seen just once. CDR3 residues: CASSEVDSGGRDTQYF. As DNA, the CDR3 is TGTGCCAGCAGTGAAGTTGACAGCGGGGGTAGAGATACGCAGTATTTT. The chain carries TRBV6-1 and TRBJ2-3, with 8 bases matching TRBD2. Germline CDR1 MNHNS, CDR2 SASEGT. With V trimmed by 1 base and J by 5 bases, 8 bases remained unmatched. The CDR3 contains 16 residues.

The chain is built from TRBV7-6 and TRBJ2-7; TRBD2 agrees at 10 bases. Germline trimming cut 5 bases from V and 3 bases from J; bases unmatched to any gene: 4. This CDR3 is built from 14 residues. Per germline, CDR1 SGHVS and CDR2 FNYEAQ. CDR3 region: CASSVRLAGYEQYF. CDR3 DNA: TGTGCCAGCAGCGTCAGACTAGCGGGCTACGAGCAGTACTTC.

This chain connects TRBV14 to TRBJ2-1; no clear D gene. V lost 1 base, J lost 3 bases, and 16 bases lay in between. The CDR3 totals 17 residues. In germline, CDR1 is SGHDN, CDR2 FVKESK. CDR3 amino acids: CASSQGWAELHYNEQFF. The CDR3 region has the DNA TGTGCCAGCAGCCAAGGGTGGGCCGAGCTACACTACAATGAGCAGTTCTTC. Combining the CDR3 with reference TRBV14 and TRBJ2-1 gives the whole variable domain EAGVTQFPSHSVIEKGQTVTLRCDPISGHDNLYWYRRVMGKEIKFLLHFVKESKQDESGMPNNRFLAERTGGTYSTLKVQPAELEDSGVYFCASSQGWAELHYNEQFFGPGTRLTVL.

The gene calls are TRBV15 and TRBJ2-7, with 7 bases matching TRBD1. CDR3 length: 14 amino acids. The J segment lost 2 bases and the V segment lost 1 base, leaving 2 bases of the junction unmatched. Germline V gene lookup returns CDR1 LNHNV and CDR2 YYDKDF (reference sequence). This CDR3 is CATSRGTGPYEQYF. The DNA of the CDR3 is TGTGCCACCAGCAGAGGGACAGGCCCCTACGAGCAGTACTTC.

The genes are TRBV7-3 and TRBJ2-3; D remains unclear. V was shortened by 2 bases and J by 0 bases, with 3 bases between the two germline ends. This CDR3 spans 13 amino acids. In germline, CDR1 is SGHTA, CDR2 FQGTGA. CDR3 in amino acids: CASSLVSTDTQYF. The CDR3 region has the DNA TGTGCCAGCAGCTTAGTAAGCACAGATACGCAGTATTTT.

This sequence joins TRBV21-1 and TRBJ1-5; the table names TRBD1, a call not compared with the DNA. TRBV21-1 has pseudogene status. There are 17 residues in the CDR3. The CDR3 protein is CASSKRSTDYSNQPQHF. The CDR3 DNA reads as TGTGCCAGCAGCAAACGATCGACAGATTATAGCAATCAGCCCCAGCATTTT.

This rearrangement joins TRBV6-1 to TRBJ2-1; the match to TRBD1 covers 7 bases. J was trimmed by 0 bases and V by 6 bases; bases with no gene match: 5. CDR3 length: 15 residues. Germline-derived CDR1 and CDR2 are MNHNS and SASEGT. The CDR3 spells CASSLGQSSYNEQFF. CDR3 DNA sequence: TGTGCCAGCAGCTTGGGACAGAGCTCCTACAATGAGCAGTTCTTC.

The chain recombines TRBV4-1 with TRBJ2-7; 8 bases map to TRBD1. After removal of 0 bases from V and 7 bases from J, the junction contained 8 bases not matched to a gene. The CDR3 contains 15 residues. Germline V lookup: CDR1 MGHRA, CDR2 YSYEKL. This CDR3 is CASSQERQGAREQYF. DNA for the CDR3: TGCGCCAGCAGCCAAGAAAGGCAGGGGGCGCGTGAGCAGTACTTC.

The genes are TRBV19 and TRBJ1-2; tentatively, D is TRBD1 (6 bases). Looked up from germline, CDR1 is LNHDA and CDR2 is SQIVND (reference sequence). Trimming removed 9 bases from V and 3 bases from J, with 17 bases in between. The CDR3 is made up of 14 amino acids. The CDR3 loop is CASLRETGYYGYTF. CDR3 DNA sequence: TGTGCCAGCCTGAGAGAGACAGGATACTATGGCTACACCTTC.

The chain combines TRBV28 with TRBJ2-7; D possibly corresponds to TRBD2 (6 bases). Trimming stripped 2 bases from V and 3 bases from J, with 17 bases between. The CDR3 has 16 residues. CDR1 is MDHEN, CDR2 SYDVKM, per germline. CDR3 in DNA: TGTGCCAGCAGTTTAAGGTCGATAGCGGACATCTACGAGCAGTACTTC. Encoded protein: CASSLRSIADIYEQYF.

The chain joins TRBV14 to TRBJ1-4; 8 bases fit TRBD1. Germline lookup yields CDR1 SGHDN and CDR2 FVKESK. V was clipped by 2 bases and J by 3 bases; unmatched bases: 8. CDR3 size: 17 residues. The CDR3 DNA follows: TGTGCCAGCAGCCAAACCGGGACAGGTGGGGCTAATGAAAAACTGTTTTTT. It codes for CASSQTGTGGANEKLFF. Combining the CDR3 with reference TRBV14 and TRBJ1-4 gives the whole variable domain EAGVTQFPSHSVIEKGQTVTLRCDPISGHDNLYWYRRVMGKEIKFLLHFVKESKQDESGMPNNRFLAERTGGTYSTLKVQPAELEDSGVYFCASSQTGTGGANEKLFFGSGTQLSVL.